The rows below give T cell receptor beta chains drawn from one sample of a study of human T cells and chemical hapten exposure. TCRdb itself ran the RACE reads through MiXCR, one entry per CDR3 protein. The sample includes about 95,000 distinct CDR3 sequences, about an eighth of them seen just once. Sequencing was performed on whole blood, taken in connection with sensitization to the hapten diphenylcyclopropenone (DPC). The receptors were gathered from a woman in her 40s with alopecia areata. Some clones in this sample may be carry-over from other donors' samples. Each CDR3 is given with its conserved first and last residue. The order of the fields is D gene, clone size, J gene, V gene, CDR3 DNA, CDR3 protein. The D gene is left open where the match is weak. Clone sizes are given selectively: once, few, many, or a class where the clone is expanded.

. once TRBJ1-5 TRBV5-5 TGTGCCAGCAGCTCCCTCGGGGGCCTTAGCAATCAGCCCCAGCATTTT CASSSLGGLSNQPQHF
TRBD1 few TRBJ2-3 TRBV5-6 TGTGCCAGCAGCGTCGGACAGGCGACAGATACGCAGTATTTT CASSVGQATDTQYF
TRBD1 few TRBJ1-2 TRBV6-6 TGTGCCAGCAGTTACTCGGGACAGGGGGCCTGGGGCTACACCTTC CASSYSGQGAWGYTF
. . TRBJ2-3 TRBV20-1 TGCAGTGCTTCCCCCCCACAGGGTCCCGCAGATACGCAGTATTTT CSASPPQGPADTQYF
. . TRBJ2-2 TRBV5-1 TGCGCCAGCACCGACAACGGGGGCTTGAACACCGGGGAGCTGTTTTTT CASTDNGGLNTGELFF
. once TRBJ2-7 TRBV13 TGTGCCAGCAGCCCCCCCGGGGATGAGGGGCAGTACTTC CASSPPGDEGQYF
. many TRBJ1-4 TRBV30 TGTGCCTGGAGTGCATCAGGAAAGGGGCAGGAAAAACTGTTTTTT CAWSASGKGQEKLFF
. many TRBJ1-1 TRBV7-9 TGTGCCAGCAGCTTCACCCTTGAAGCTTTCTTT CASSFTLEAFF
. . TRBJ2-5 TRBV7-2 TGTGCCAGCTTAAGGGCAGGGACTCGGGAGACCCAGTACTTC CASLRAGTRETQYF
. medium-sized TRBJ2-7 TRBV30 TGTGCCTGGATCCGTCCCGGGGGCGAGCAGTACTTC CAWIRPGGEQYF
. few TRBJ1-2 TRBV7-2 TGTGCCAGCAGCTTAGATAGGTTTAACTATGGCTACACCTTC CASSLDRFNYGYTF
TRBD1 . TRBJ2-1 TRBV11-3 TGTGCCAGCAGCCGAGGGGGCGGGCTGGAGCAGTTCTTC CASSRGGGLEQFF
. few TRBJ2-3 TRBV7-2 TGTGCCAGCAGCGCGGGACAGCCTAGCACAGATACGCAGTATTTT CASSAGQPSTDTQYF
TRBD1 . TRBJ1-6 TRBV6-6 TGTGCCAGCAGCCCGCTTGACAGGGTCGGTTCACCCCTCCACTTT CASSPLDRVGSPLHF
. many TRBJ2-1 TRBV7-2 TGTGCCAGCAGCCGGGACGCGCCGGATGAGCAGTTCTTC CASSRDAPDEQFF
TRBD1 many TRBJ2-2 TRBV7-3 TGTGCCAGCAGCTTACGGACAGGGTTGGGCACCGGGGAGCTGTTTTTT CASSLRTGLGTGELFF
TRBD1 many TRBJ1-2 TRBV6-2/TRBV6-3 TGTGCCAGCAGTTACTCCGGACAGGGGGCAGGCGGCTACACCTTC CASSYSGQGAGGYTF
TRBD2 few TRBJ2-1 TRBV5-1 TGCGCCAGCAGCGTTCTAGCGGGGTCTTACAATGAGCAGTTCTTC CASSVLAGSYNEQFF